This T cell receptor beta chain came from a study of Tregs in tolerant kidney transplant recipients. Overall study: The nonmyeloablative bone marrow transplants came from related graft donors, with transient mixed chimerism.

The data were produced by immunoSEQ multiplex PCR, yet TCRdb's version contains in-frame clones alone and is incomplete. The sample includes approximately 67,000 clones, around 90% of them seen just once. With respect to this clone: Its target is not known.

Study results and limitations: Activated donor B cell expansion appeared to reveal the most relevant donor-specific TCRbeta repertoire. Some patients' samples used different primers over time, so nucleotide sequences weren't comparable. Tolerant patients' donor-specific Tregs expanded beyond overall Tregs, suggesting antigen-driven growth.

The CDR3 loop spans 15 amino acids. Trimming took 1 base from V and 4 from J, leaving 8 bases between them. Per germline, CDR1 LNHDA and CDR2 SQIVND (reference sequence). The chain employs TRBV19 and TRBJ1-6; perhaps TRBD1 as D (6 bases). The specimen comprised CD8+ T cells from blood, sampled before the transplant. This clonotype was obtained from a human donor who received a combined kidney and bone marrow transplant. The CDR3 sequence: CASSIGTAYNSPLHF. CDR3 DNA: TGTGCCAGTAGTATAGGGACAGCTTATAATTCACCCCTCCACTTT.